The 9 T cell receptor beta chains presented below share a single source sample, sequenced in a study of identical twins. TCRdb reprocessed the 5' RACE reads via MiXCR and lists one record per CDR3 protein. Among 1.5 million to 2 million distinct CDR3 sequences listed, roughly 35% were seen once. The sample taken for sequencing was cord blood. The receptor set was obtained from a newborn girl in good health.

This clonotype turned up a few times. V gene TRBV10-3 combines with J gene TRBJ1-2, with D possibly matching TRBD1 (5 bases). The CDR3 spans 15 residues. Germline CDR1 is ENHRY and CDR2 is SYGVKD. V lost 7 bases to trimming and J lost 8 bases, with 23 bases between them. DNA of the CDR3: TGTGCCATCAACGGTGAGAACCTGAGGGGTAACGGCTACACCTTC. It codes for CAINGENLRGNGYTF.

This clonotype has just a few counts. The genes are TRBV4-2 and TRBJ1-1; the D is unclear. CDR3 size: 18 residues. Trimming shortened V by 1 base and J by 1 base, and 19 bases separated the two germline ends. Germline V gene sequence: CDR1 LGHNA, CDR2 YNFKEQ. CDR3 DNA: TGTGCCAGCAGCCAAGTTACGTGGATGGAGACAAAGAACACTGAAGCTTTCTTT. This gives the protein CASSQVTWMETKNTEAFF.

The chain links TRBV24-1 to TRBJ1-5; D unresolved. The length of the CDR3 is 17 residues. V was pared by 0 bases and J by 4 bases, with 15 bases between. Germline V gives CDR1 KGHDR, CDR2 SFDVKD. CDR3 amino acids: CATSDLQGFGGNQPQHF. DNA for the CDR3: TGTGCCACCAGTGATTTGCAAGGTTTTGGTGGGAATCAGCCCCAGCATTTT.

The chain carries TRBV6-1 and TRBJ2-7, with D uncertain. CDR3 length equals 17 residues. Germline V gives CDR1 MNHNS, CDR2 SASEGT. V lost 6 bases and J 0 bases, leaving 21 bases between the germline ends. The CDR3 here is CASSPTIQGLDSYEQYF. The CDR3 DNA is TGTGCCAGCAGCCCCACGATACAAGGGTTGGACTCCTACGAGCAGTACTTC.

The V gene is TRBV6-6, the J gene TRBJ1-5; tentative D call: TRBD1 (5 bases). The CDR3 length is 17 residues. Germline lookup yields CDR1 MNHNY and CDR2 SVGAGI (reference sequence). The ends were cut back, 0 bases at V and 3 bases at J, with 15 bases in the middle. The CDR3 nucleotides read TGTGCCAGCAGTTACTCGGGTCCAGGGAGGCCCAATCAGCCCCAGCATTTT. Amino acids: CASSYSGPGRPNQPQHF.

This rearrangement joins TRBV7-9 to TRBJ2-7; D is possibly TRBD2 (6 bases). The CDR3 extends over 15 amino acids. The V and J ends lost 10 bases and 2 bases respectively, with 21 bases between them. The germline V gene encodes CDR1 SEHNR and CDR2 FQNEAQ (reference sequence). The CDR3 DNA reads as TGTGCCACCACGGGGGAATATCGCGGGGCCTACGAGCAGTACTTC. It is translated as CATTGEYRGAYEQYF.

The rearrangement uses TRBV15 and TRBJ2-1; D is undetermined. Trimming removed 0 bases from V and 4 bases from J, with 4 bases in between. The germline CDR1 and CDR2 sequences are LNHNV and YYDKDF (reference sequence). This CDR3 region has 13 residues. Here the CDR3 DNA reads TGTGCCACCAGCAGAGATGCATACAATGAGCAGTTCTTC. Amino acids: CATSRDAYNEQFF.

The J gene is TRBJ2-7, the V gene TRBV20-1; D not certain. The CDR3 spans 15 residues. The V gene lost 3 bases and the J gene lost 2 bases, with 17 bases spanning the gap. Germline CDR1 DFQATT, CDR2 SNEGSKA (reference sequence). The CDR3: CSARFLVRSAYEQYF. CDR3 in DNA: TGCAGTGCTAGGTTCCTAGTCAGGTCCGCCTACGAGCAGTACTTC.

The chain recombines TRBV5-1 with TRBJ2-3, with 11 bases aligning to TRBD2. This CDR3 has 16 residues. V was pared by 5 bases and J by 5 bases, with 10 bases of the junction left unmatched. The germline gives CDR1 SGHRS, CDR2 YFSETQ. The CDR3 sequence is CASRSSGRANGDTQYF. Here the CDR3 DNA reads TGCGCCAGCAGGAGTAGCGGGAGGGCCAACGGAGATACGCAGTATTTT. Complete variable domain (other parts from reference TRBV5-1 and TRBJ2-3): KAGVTQTPRYLIKTRGQQVTLSCSPISGHRSVSWYQQTPGQGLQFLFEYFSETQRNKGNFPGRFSGRQFSNSRSEMNVSTLELGDSALYLCASRSSGRANGDTQYFGPGTRLTVL.